The rows below give T cell receptor beta chains drawn from one sample of a study of T cells after yellow fever vaccination. TCRdb recomputed calls from the 5' RACE reads with MiXCR, one row per CDR3 protein. The sample records 400,000 or so distinct CDR3 sequences, over 15% being singletons. This sample comprised PBMCs, obtained before the yellow fever booster vaccination. The receptors derive from a man younger than 30 who received the YFV17D yellow fever vaccine. Both conserved end residues are part of each CDR3. D genes are given only for firm matches.

D gene | V gene | CDR3 protein
TRBD1 | TRBV10-3 | CAISETTTGDYGYTF
TRBD1 | TRBV6-6 | CASSYMQGATGNTIYF
TRBD1 | TRBV5-1 | CASSFEGQGREKLFF
NA | TRBV7-2 | CASSLKGSSYEQYF
NA | TRBV12-3/TRBV12-4 | CASSFEGGYIQYF
NA | TRBV12-3/TRBV12-4 | CASSLGEGEFF
NA | TRBV29-1 | CSVWGQGDGYTF
NA | TRBV7-9 | CASSLVRLQTNYGYTF
NA | TRBV11-2 | CASSFSSSYEQFF
TRBD1 | TRBV4-1 | CASSQETGLVNQPQHF
NA | TRBV7-2 | CASSLVSQGNEQYF
NA | TRBV7-3 | CASSLRADTEAFF
NA | TRBV11-3 | CASSLATGTGYTF
TRBD1 | TRBV10-3 | CAISVPSDRRDRAYEQYF
TRBD2 | TRBV10-2 | CASRLALGTDTQYF
TRBD1 | TRBV20-1 | CSARAPDRANQPQHF
TRBD2 | TRBV5-1 | CASCRLAGYQETQYF
TRBD1 | TRBV2 | CASRAGQGTYEQYF
NA | TRBV7-9 | CASSLGTIYSDTQYF
TRBD1 | TRBV12-3/TRBV12-4 | CASSRTGSNTGELFF
NA | TRBV29-1 | CSVETEYGYTF
NA | TRBV7-2 | CASRGPQTGNTEAFF
NA | TRBV14 | CASSHRETQYF
NA | TRBV2 | CASSVTGAVNEKLFF
TRBD1 | TRBV6-1 | CASNPQGSRYNSPLHF
NA | TRBV19 | CASSPAGPFGYTF
NA | TRBV7-8 | CASSYGQLINEKLFF
TRBD2 | TRBV7-9 | CASSLAGAVQETQYF
NA | TRBV9 | CASSVSLGEQFF
NA | TRBV10-3 | CAISEAASGNTIYF
NA | TRBV6-1 | CASTTQPTQPQHF
TRBD1 | TRBV9 | CASSVDRENIQYF